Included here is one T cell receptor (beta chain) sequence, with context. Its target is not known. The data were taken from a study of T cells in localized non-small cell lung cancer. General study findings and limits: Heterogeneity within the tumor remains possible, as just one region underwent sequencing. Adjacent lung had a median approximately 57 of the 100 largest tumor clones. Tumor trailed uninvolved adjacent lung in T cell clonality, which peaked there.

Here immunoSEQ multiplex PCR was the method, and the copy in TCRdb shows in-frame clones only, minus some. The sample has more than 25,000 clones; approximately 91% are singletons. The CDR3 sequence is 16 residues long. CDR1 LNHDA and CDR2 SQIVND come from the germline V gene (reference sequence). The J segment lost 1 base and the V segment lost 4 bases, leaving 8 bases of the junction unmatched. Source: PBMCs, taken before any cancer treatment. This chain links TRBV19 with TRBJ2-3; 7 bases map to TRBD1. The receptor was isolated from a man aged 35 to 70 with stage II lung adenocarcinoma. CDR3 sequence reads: CASSTPRGRGTDTQYF. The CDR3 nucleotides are TGTGCCAGTAGTACCCCAAGGGGGCGGGGCACAGATACGCAGTATTTT. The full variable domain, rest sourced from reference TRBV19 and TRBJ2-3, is DGGITQSPKYLFRKEGQNVTLSCEQNLNHDAMYWYRQDPGQGLRLIYYSQIVNDFQKGDIAEGYSVSREKKESFPLTVTSAQKNPTAFYLCASSTPRGRGTDTQYFGPGTRLTVL.